The 23 T cell receptor beta chains presented below share a single source sample, sequenced in a study of PD-1 blockade in classical Hodgkin lymphoma. Autologous stem cell transplantation was followed by relapse in every patient, and brentuximab vedotin exposure varied. Libraries were prepared by immunoSEQ multiplex PCR; TCRdb keeps only in-frame clonotypes and omits some of them. The profile covers roughly 4,000 clones, with just under 80% appearing a single time and approximately 40% taken by the ten largest. The starting material was peripheral blood mononuclear cells (PBMCs), obtained at baseline. The receptors come from a human donor with classical Hodgkin lymphoma.

This chain uses TRBV7-2 with TRBJ2-7, with a tentative D call TRBD1 (6 bases). The CDR3 runs 15 residues. Germline V CDR1 and CDR2: SGHTA, FQGNSA. Trimming left V 1 base short and J 0 bases short, with 10 bases between. As DNA, the CDR3 is TGTGCCAGCAGCTTAGAGTCGGGACACTCCTACGAGCAGTACTTC. The encoded protein is CASSLESGHSYEQYF. The full variable domain, with the rest looked up from reference TRBV7-2 and TRBJ2-7, is GAGVSQSPSNKVTEKGKDVELRCDPISGHTALYWYRQSLGQGLEFLIYFQGNSAPDKSGLPSDRFSAERTGGSVSTLTIQRTQQEDSAVYLCASSLESGHSYEQYFGPGTRLTVT.

The chain has TRBV19 and TRBJ2-5; TRBD2 matches at 10 bases. Germline loops: CDR1 LNHDA, CDR2 SQIVND (reference sequence). The CDR3 runs to 16 residues. The V gene end was trimmed by 1 base and the J gene end by 4 bases; junction bases not matched to a gene: 6. For the CDR3, the DNA is TGTGCCAGTAGTATAGCGGCTAGCGGGGGTGGAGAGACCCAGTACTTC. Its translation is CASSIAASGGGETQYF.

This clone was observed a single time. The chain is built from TRBV18 and TRBJ1-1, with 7 bases identical to TRBD1. Per germline, CDR1 KGHSH and CDR2 LQKENI. This CDR3 is 13 amino acids long. V was pared by 1 base and J by 6 bases, with 2 bases of the junction left unmatched. The CDR3 here is CASSPLDRAEAFF. The CDR3 nucleotides are TGTGCCAGCTCACCACTAGACAGGGCTGAAGCTTTCTTT.

V and J are TRBV5-6 and TRBJ2-5; 8 bases fit TRBD1. V dropped 0 bases and J dropped 6; count of bases not matched to a gene: 4. The CDR3 contains 14 residues. The V gene's germline CDR1 is SGHDT and CDR2 YYEEEE. Written as DNA, the CDR3 is TGTGCCAGCAGCTTGGCAGGGGGCAGGAAGACCCAGTACTTC. It codes for CASSLAGGRKTQYF.

V is TRBV30 and J is TRBJ2-2; 8 nucleotides line up with TRBD2. The V gene end was trimmed by 3 bases and the J gene end by 0 bases; junction bases not matched to a gene: 0. Germline CDR1 reads GTSNPN; CDR2 reads SVGIG (reference sequence). The CDR3 runs 14 residues. The CDR3 reads CAWSGRANTGELFF. The DNA of the CDR3 is TGTGCCTGGAGCGGGAGGGCGAACACCGGGGAGCTGTTTTTT. Complete variable domain (other parts from reference TRBV30 and TRBJ2-2): SQTIHQWPATLVQPVGSPLSLECTVEGTSNPNLYWYRQAAGRGLQLLFYSVGIGQISSEVPQNLSASRPQDRQFILSSKKLLLSDSGFYLCAWSGRANTGELFFGEGSRLTVL.

The rearrangement uses TRBV6-6 and TRBJ2-3; possibly TRBD1 or TRBD2 for D (5 bases each). CDR3 length equals 14 residues. Germline V lookup: CDR1 MNHNY, CDR2 SVGAGI (reference sequence). V was pared by 4 bases and J by 8 bases, with 16 bases between. DNA for the CDR3: TGTGCCAGCAGTTTATCTATAGGGGCGGGTACGCAGTATTTT. Translated: CASSLSIGAGTQYF.

The genes are TRBV28 and TRBJ1-1; D is ambiguous. Per the germline V gene, CDR1 is MDHEN and CDR2 is SYDVKM. The V and J ends lost 3 bases and 5 bases respectively, with 16 bases between them. The CDR3 is 15 amino acids. In nucleotides, the CDR3 is TGTGCCAGCAGTTTTGCGTGGGGTTTAGTGACTGAAGCTTTCTTT. Its translation: CASSFAWGLVTEAFF. Supplemented by reference TRBV28 and TRBJ1-1, the full variable domain reads DVKVTQSSRYLVKRTGEKVFLECVQDMDHENMFWYRQDPGLGLRLIYFSYDVKMKEKGDIPEGYSVSREKKERFSLILESASTNQTSMYLCASSFAWGLVTEAFFGQGTRLTVV.

This clone was counted between two and nine times. The CDR3 is CASSRRQGLNTEAFF. The CDR3 DNA sequence: TGTGCCAGTAGTAGGCGACAGGGGTTGAACACTGAAGCTTTCTTT. The V and J genes are TRBV19 and TRBJ1-1; 8 positions match TRBD1. This CDR3 is built from 15 residues. Trimming removed 4 bases from V and 0 bases from J; junction bases left unmatched: 4. In germline, CDR1 is LNHDA, CDR2 SQIVND (reference sequence).

The gene calls are TRBV29-1 and TRBJ2-1; the match to TRBD2 covers 7 bases. V was pared by 0 bases and J by 8 bases, with 10 bases of the junction left unmatched. Per germline, CDR1 SQVTM and CDR2 ANQGSEA. The CDR3 is 15 residues long. CDR3: CSVEEVGTTNDEQFF. CDR3 coding DNA: TGCAGCGTTGAAGAGGTCGGGACTACTAACGATGAGCAGTTCTTC.

This sequence joins TRBV4-3 and TRBJ2-3, with 10 bases fitting TRBD2. The length of the CDR3 is 19 residues. V was clipped by 6 bases and J by 2 bases; unmatched bases: 17. Germline loops: CDR1 LGHNA, CDR2 YSLEER. The CDR3 bases are TGCGCCAGCAGTCCAACCCCCCCATGGAGCGGGGGGGCCACAGATACGCAGTATTTT. Translation: CASSPTPPWSGGATDTQYF.

The chain carries TRBV5-4 and TRBJ2-5; 10 bases agree with TRBD2. Germline CDR1 and CDR2: SGHNT and YYREEE (reference sequence). The CDR3 length is 16 residues. Trimming removed 4 bases from V and 11 bases from J; junction bases left unmatched: 17. Here the CDR3 DNA reads TGTGCCAGCAGCGCCGATTCTAGCGGGGGAACGAGGGAGCAGTACTTC. The encoded protein is CASSADSSGGTREQYF. Combining the CDR3 with reference TRBV5-4 and TRBJ2-5 gives the whole variable domain ETGVTQSPTHLIKTRGQQVTLRCSSQSGHNTVSWYQQALGQGPQFIFQYYREEENGRGNFPPRFSGLQFPNYSSELNVNALELDDSALYLCASSADSSGGTREQYFGPGTRLLVL.

J is TRBJ2-1 and V is TRBV18; 7 bases are shared with TRBD2. The CDR3 is 15 residues long. Germline CDR1 and CDR2: KGHSH and LQKENI. V gave up 0 bases and J gave up 4 bases; unmatched junction bases: 3. CDR3 loop: CASSPPGLPYNEQFF. Here the CDR3 DNA reads TGTGCCAGCTCACCACCGGGACTACCTTACAATGAGCAGTTCTTC.

V usage is TRBV2 and J usage is TRBJ2-7, with 7 bases aligning to TRBD1. CDR1 SNHLY and CDR2 FYNNEI come from the germline V gene. V was clipped by 5 bases and J by 0 bases; unmatched bases: 7. CDR3 length equals 15 residues. The CDR3 sequence is CASSTGQSSSYEQYF. The CDR3 DNA is TGTGCCAGCAGTACGGGACAGTCGAGCTCCTACGAGCAGTACTTC.

This chain links TRBV6-9 with TRBJ2-5; the match to TRBD1 covers 9 bases. After removal of 5 bases from V and 5 bases from J, the junction contained 6 bases not matched to a gene. Germline V lookup: CDR1 MNHGY, CDR2 SVAAGI. The CDR3 contains 14 residues. This CDR3 reads CASSLQGAVETQYF. CDR3 bases: TGTGCCAGCAGTCTACAGGGGGCGGTTGAGACCCAGTACTTC.

V gene TRBV7-2 combines with J gene TRBJ2-7; 9 bases map to TRBD2. The CDR3 covers 14 residues. The trim removed 1 base at V and 4 bases at J, leaving 2 bases unmatched. Germline loops: CDR1 SGHTA, CDR2 FQGNSA. The CDR3 reads CASSLGGGVYEQYF. The DNA for the CDR3 is TGTGCCAGCAGCTTAGGCGGGGGGGTATACGAGCAGTACTTC.

This clone occurred a few times. The J gene is TRBJ2-1, the V gene TRBV28, with TRBD2 identical over 12 bases. Trimming removed 5 bases from V and 4 bases from J; junction bases left unmatched: 6. The CDR3 has 16 amino acids. Germline loops: CDR1 MDHEN, CDR2 SYDVKM. The chain's CDR3 is CASSTPTSGSYNEQFF. The DNA for the CDR3 is TGTGCCAGCAGTACGCCGACTAGCGGGAGTTACAATGAGCAGTTCTTC.

V and J are TRBV6-5 and TRBJ1-1; TRBD1 matches 8 bases. The germline V gene has CDR1 MNHEY and CDR2 SVGAGI. With 2 bases clipped from V and 8 bases from J, the junction kept 10 bases outside the gene matches. This CDR3 contains 15 residues. The CDR3 DNA reads TGTGCCAGCAGTTACATAGACAGGGGCAAGGAAGAAGCTTTCTTT. It is translated as CASSYIDRGKEEAFF.

The genes are TRBV21-1 and TRBJ2-3. TRBV21-1 is labeled a pseudogene. This CDR3 spans 18 amino acids. This CDR3 is CASSNEDKETARADTQYF. The CDR3 coding sequence is TGTGCCAGCAGCAACGAGGACAAGGAAACAGCGCGGGCAGATACGCAGTATTTT.

V usage is TRBV7-2 and J usage is TRBJ1-5; D is undetermined. V lost 1 base and J lost 2, with 18 bases in between. The CDR3 spans 18 residues. The germline V gene encodes CDR1 SGHTA and CDR2 FQGNSA. The CDR3 region is CASSLGGRTTTGNQPQHF. The CDR3 DNA follows: TGTGCCAGCAGCTTAGGAGGCAGAACGACAACGGGCAATCAGCCCCAGCATTTT.

This chain links TRBV19 with TRBJ2-2; D might be TRBD1 or TRBD2, each matching 5 bases. There are 13 residues in the CDR3. V gave up 8 bases and J gave up 7 bases, with 14 bases separating them. Looked up from germline, CDR1 is LNHDA and CDR2 is SQIVND (reference sequence). CDR3 sequence reads: CASHWGLYGELFF. CDR3 coding DNA: TGTGCCAGTCACTGGGGGTTGTACGGGGAGCTGTTTTTT.

This clone has just one count. V is TRBV6-5 and J is TRBJ1-3; D is unresolved. Per the germline V gene, CDR1 is MNHEY and CDR2 is SVGAGI. The length of the CDR3 is 14 residues. With 0 bases removed from V and 4 bases from J, the gap between germline ends came to 7 bases. CDR3 loop: CASSYSEAGNTIYF. In DNA, the CDR3 is TGTGCCAGCAGTTACTCGGAAGCGGGAAACACCATATATTTT.

This sequence joins TRBV29-1 and TRBJ1-2; D uncertain. The germline CDR1 and CDR2 sequences are SQVTM and ANQGSEA. The CDR3 is made up of 13 amino acids. The V gene lost 6 bases and the J gene lost 6 bases, with 17 bases spanning the gap. Written as DNA, the CDR3 is TGCAGCGTCGAACATCCCTGGGGAGATGGCTACACCTTC. Amino acid sequence: CSVEHPWGDGYTF.

The chain is built from TRBV11-2 and TRBJ2-3; D call uncertain. Germline CDR1 SGHAT, CDR2 FQNNGV. CDR3 length: 15 amino acids. V was clipped by 5 bases and J by 2 bases, with 14 bases between them. This chain's CDR3 is CASSQTMTPTDTQYF. CDR3 coding DNA: TGTGCCAGCAGCCAAACCATGACCCCCACAGATACGCAGTATTTT.